This T cell receptor beta chain came from a study of Graves' ophthalmopathy and Graves' hyperthyroidism. Study-wide points: Progression of ophthalmopathy was predicted by the model with approximately 71% sensitivity and roughly 74% specificity.

On this clonotype itself: Its antigen is not known.

CDR3 regions of TCR beta were amplified from RNA transcripts. HTBI primers were used in a first-round RT-PCR, which preceded a second-round multiplex PCR. TCRdb re-derived calls from the multiplex PCR reads in MiXCR, one entry per CDR3 protein. Of about 640,000 distinct CDR3 sequences listed, 35% to 50% are singletons. V was clipped by 4 bases and J by 1 base, with 16 bases between them. Germline CDR1 SGHTA, CDR2 FQGNSA. The CDR3 is 16 residues long. The source of this sequence is an adult man with Graves' ophthalmopathy. The chain joins TRBV7-2 to TRBJ1-2; possibly TRBD1 for D (5 bases). Source material: peripheral blood. The CDR3 nucleotides read TGTGCCAGCAGCTACATTTGGGGGGGGGATAACTATGGCTACACCTTC. Protein sequence: CASSYIWGGDNYGYTF.